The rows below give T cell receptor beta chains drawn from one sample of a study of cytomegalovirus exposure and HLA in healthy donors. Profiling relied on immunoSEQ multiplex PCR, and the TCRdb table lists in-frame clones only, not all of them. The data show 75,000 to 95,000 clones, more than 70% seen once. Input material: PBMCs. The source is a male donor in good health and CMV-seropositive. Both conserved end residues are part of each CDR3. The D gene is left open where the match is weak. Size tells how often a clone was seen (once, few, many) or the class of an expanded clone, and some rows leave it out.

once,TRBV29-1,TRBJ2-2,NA,CSGVSGGSTGELFF,TGCAGCGGGGTCAGCGGAGGGAGCACCGGGGAGCTGTTTTTT
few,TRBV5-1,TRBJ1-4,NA,CASSLGREKLFF,TGCGCCAGCAGCTTGGGTCGGGAAAAACTGTTTTTT
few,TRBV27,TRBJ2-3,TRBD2,CASSLFGASGGVGRTQYF,TGTGCCAGCAGTTTATTCGGTGCTAGCGGAGGGGTAGGGCGTACGCAGTATTTT
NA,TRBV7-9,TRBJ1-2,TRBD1,CASSSTGQSNYGYTF,TGTGCCAGCAGCTCGACGGGACAGAGTAACTATGGCTACACCTTC
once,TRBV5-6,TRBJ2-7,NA,CASSLGRETYEQYF,TGTGCCAGCAGCTTGGGTCGGGAGACCTACGAGCAGTACTTC
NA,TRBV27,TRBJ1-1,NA,CASSFSRSPGGEAFF,TGTGCCAGCAGTTTTTCCCGAAGTCCGGGGGGCGAAGCTTTCTTT
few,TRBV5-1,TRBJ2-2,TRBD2,CASSVWTSGSGTGELFF,TGCGCCAGCAGCGTCTGGACTAGCGGGAGCGGCACCGGGGAGCTGTTTTTT
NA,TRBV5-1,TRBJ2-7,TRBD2,CASSRERGGSSYEQYF,TGCGCCAGCAGCCGTGAACGTGGCGGGAGCTCCTACGAGCAGTACTTC
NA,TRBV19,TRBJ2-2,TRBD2,CASSAGASPGNTGELFF,TGTGCCAGTTCAGCGGGAGCTTCTCCGGGGAACACCGGGGAGCTGTTTTTT
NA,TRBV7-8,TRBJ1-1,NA,CASSLVLRTGLNTEAFF,TGTGCCAGCAGCTTAGTACTCCGAACAGGGTTGAACACTGAAGCTTTCTTT
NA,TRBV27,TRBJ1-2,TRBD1,CASSLTTAGQVDYGYTF,TGTGCCAGCAGTCTGACTACTGCGGGACAGGTAGACTATGGCTACACCTTC
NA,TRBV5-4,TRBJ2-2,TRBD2,CASSHTGLPLTGELFF,TGTGCCAGCAGCCATACGGGACTACCCCTCACCGGGGAGCTGTTTTTT
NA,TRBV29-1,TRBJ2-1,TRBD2,CSVRTSGSYEQFF,TGCAGCGTCCGGACTAGCGGGAGCTATGAGCAGTTCTTC
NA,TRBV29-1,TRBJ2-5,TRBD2,CSVEFPSGRQETQYF,TGCAGCGTTGAATTTCCTAGCGGGAGGCAAGAGACCCAGTACTTC
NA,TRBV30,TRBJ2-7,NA,CASSSRGSYEQYF,TGTGCCTCCTCCTCCAGGGGCTCCTACGAGCAGTACTTC
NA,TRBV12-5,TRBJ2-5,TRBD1,CASGLGRGQGSETQYF,TGTGCTAGTGGTTTGGGCAGGGGACAGGGATCCGAGACCCAGTACTTC
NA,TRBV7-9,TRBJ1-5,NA,CASSGRDEGKAQHF,TGTGCCAGCAGCGGGCGGGACGAGGGGAAGGCCCAGCATTTT
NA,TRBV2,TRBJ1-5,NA,CASSEGAGAQHF,TGTGCCAGCAGCGAAGGGGCGGGGGCCCAGCATTTT
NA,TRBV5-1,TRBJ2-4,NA,CASSLNTAGTKTNIQYF,TGCGCCAGCAGCTTGAATACGGCCGGGACAAAGACAAACATTCAGTACTTC
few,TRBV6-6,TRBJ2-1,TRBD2,CASSYRLAGNNEQFF,TGTGCCAGCAGTTACAGACTAGCGGGGAACAATGAGCAGTTCTTC
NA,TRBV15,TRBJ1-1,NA,CATSFQGNTEAFF,TGTGCCACCAGCTTTCAGGGGAACACTGAAGCTTTCTTT
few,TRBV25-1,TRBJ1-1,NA,CASSESRGEAFF,TGTGCCAGCAGTGAATCCCGAGGGGAAGCTTTCTTT
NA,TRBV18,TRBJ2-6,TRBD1,CASSPLGTGGWGANVLTF,TGTGCCAGCTCACCACTCGGGACAGGGGGCTGGGGGGCCAACGTCCTGACTTTC
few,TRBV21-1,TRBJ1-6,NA,CASSAPGQGSPLHF,TGTGCCAGCAGCGCCCCGGGACAGGGGTCACCCCTCCACTTT
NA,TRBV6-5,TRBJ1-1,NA,CASSLKGDTEAFF,TGTGCCAGCAGTTTAAAAGGGGACACTGAAGCTTTCTTT
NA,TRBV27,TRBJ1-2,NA,CASSERTGSNYGYTF,TGTGCCAGCAGTGAAAGGACGGGAAGTAACTATGGCTACACCTTC